The T cell receptor (beta chain) under discussion was sequenced for a study of somatic mutations in cytotoxic T cells in rheumatoid arthritis. This clone was counted a single time. This CDR3 has 13 amino acids. V lost 5 bases, J lost 4 bases, and 11 bases lay in between. Germline values: CDR1 SEHNR, CDR2 FQNEAQ (reference sequence). Only in-frame clones appear in the TCRdb table, and some are missing; sequencing was by immunoSEQ multiplex PCR. The table records 23,000 or so clones, 80% to 90% of them present only once. Sequencing was performed on CD8+ T cells sorted from blood. The receptor's source is an adult with rheumatoid arthritis. The chain employs TRBV7-9 and TRBJ1-1; weak D call: TRBD1 (5 bases). Written as DNA, the CDR3 is TGTGCCAGCAGCCCAACCGGGGGCACTGAAGCTTTCTTT. Translation: CASSPTGGTEAFF.